This TCR beta chain was captured by sequencing in a study of blood T cell repertoires in COVID-19. Study summary: Specimens from acute and convalescent COVID-19 originated in the United States, Italy and Spain.

Germline-derived CDR1 and CDR2 are SGHDT and YYEEEE. The CDR3 sequence is 14 residues long. Trimming cost V 0 bases and J 7 bases, with 11 bases left between them. Methods used by the authors: Nucleated cell counts were estimated from reference gene primer amplification. Sequenced by immunoSEQ multiplex PCR; TCRdb stores in-frame clones only, minus some. Clone size and the V and J calls come from that table; the DNA yielded D and trimming. The sample yields about 670,000 clones, 90% seen once. The TCR sequence derives from a woman younger than 30 with acute or convalescent COVID-19. Specimen: peripheral blood. The chain couples TRBV5-6 to TRBJ1-5; D possibly corresponds to TRBD1 (6 bases). The CDR3 loop reads CASSLEGGGQPQHF. CDR3 bases: TGTGCCAGCAGCTTGGAGGGGGGGGGCCAGCCCCAGCATTTT.